This paragraph reports one T cell receptor (beta chain). Antigen specificity is unknown. This sample was taken from a study of blood T cells in healthy people across ages. The CDR3 is 11 residues long. Germline CDR1 and CDR2: SQVTM and ANQGSEA. PCR was performed a second time for roughly 7 to 11 cycles using a sample-barcoded 5' primer and a J-beta primer mix. Each cDNA molecule, via a template-switch adaptor with 12 random nucleotides, was tagged. A single record per CDR3 protein comes from TCRdb applying MiXCR to the 5' RACE reads. The sample records 800,000 to 1,000,000 distinct CDR3 sequences, 40% to 60% being singletons. Points from the study as a whole: Long-lived and aged donors differed, with more naive CD4+ cells and higher diversity in the long-lived.

Sequencing was performed on blood. The chain joins TRBV29-1 to TRBJ2-1; unclear D gene. Gene TRBJ2-7 matches the end of the DNA better, so the J call may be wrong. This receptor was obtained from a man aged 30 to 45 in good health. The CDR3 bases are TGCAGCGTTGGTATCGGCTACGAGCAGTACTTC. Its protein product is CSVGIGYEQYF.